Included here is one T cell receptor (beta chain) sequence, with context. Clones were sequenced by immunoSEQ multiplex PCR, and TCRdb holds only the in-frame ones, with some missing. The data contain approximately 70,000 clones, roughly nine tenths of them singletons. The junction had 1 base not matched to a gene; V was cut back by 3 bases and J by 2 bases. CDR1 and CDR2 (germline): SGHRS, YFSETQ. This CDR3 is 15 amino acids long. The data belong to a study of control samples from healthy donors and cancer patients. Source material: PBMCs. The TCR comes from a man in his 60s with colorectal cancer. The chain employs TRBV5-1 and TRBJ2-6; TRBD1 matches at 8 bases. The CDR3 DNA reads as TGCGCCAGCAGCTCACAGGGGGCTGGGGCCAACGTCCTGACTTTC. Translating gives CASSSQGAGANVLTF.